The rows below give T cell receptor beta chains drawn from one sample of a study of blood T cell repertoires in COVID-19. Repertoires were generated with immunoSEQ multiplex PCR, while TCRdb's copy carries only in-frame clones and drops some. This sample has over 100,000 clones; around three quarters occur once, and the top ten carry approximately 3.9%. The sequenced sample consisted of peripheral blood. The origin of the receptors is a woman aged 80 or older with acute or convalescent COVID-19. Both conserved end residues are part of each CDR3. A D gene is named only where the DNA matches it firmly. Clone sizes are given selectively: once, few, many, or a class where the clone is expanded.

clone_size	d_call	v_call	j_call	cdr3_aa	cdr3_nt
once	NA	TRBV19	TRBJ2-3	CASEALPGSTDTQYF	TGTGCCAGTGAGGCGCTCCCAGGGAGCACAGATACGCAGTATTTT
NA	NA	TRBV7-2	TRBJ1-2	CASSFKGDGLNYGYTF	TGTGCCAGCAGCTTTAAGGGGGACGGGCTAAACTATGGCTACACCTTC
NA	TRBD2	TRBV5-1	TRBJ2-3	CASSRASGGYFTDTQYF	TGCGCCAGCAGCAGGGCTAGCGGGGGATATTTCACAGATACGCAGTATTTT
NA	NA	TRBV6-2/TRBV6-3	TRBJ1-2	CASSPGHSQGYTF	TGTGCCAGCAGTCCCGGACACTCTCAAGGCTACACCTTC
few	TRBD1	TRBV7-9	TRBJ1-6	CASSLRTGDNSPLHF	TGTGCCAGCAGCTTACGGACAGGGGATAATTCACCCCTCCACTTT
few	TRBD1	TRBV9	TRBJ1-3	CASSVSTGGGNTIYF	TGTGCCAGCAGCGTATCCACAGGGGGTGGAAACACCATATATTTT
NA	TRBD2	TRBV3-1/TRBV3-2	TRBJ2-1	CASSHRREVTYNEQFF	TGTGCCAGCAGCCATAGGCGGGAGGTGACTTACAATGAGCAGTTCTTC
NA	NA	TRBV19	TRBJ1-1	CASATGYATEAFF	TGTGCCAGTGCTACAGGGTATGCCACTGAAGCTTTCTTT
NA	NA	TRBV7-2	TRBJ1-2	CASSLQASYGYTF	TGTGCCAGCAGCTTACAGGCGAGCTATGGCTACACCTTC
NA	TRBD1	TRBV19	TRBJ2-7	CASSQLDRFNEQYF	TGTGCCAGTAGTCAACTGGACAGGTTTAACGAGCAGTACTTC
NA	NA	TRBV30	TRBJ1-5	CAWSVNRGGNQPQHF	TGTGCCTGGAGTGTAAATAGGGGCGGCAATCAGCCCCAGCATTTT
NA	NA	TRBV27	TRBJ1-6	CASSFRQNNSPLHF	TGTGCCAGCAGTTTTAGACAAAATAATTCACCCCTCCACTTT
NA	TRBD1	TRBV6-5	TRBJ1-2	CASSTPRTGSYGYTF	TGTGCCAGCAGTACGCCTCGGACAGGTTCCTATGGCTACACCTTC
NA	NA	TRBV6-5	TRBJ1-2	CASRTQGLYGYTF	TGTGCCAGCAGGACACAGGGTCTCTATGGCTACACCTTC
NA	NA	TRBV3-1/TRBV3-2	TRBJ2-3	CASSHSTDTQYF	TGTGCCAGCAGTCACTCAACAGATACGCAGTATTTT
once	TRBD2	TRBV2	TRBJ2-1	CASSESGRGGKQFF	TGTGCCAGCAGTGAATCCGGGAGGGGGGGAAAGCAGTTCTTC
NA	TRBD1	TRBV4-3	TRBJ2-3	CASSQDRVGTGTDTQYF	TGCGCCAGCAGCCAAGATAGGGTAGGGACAGGGACAGATACGCAGTATTTT
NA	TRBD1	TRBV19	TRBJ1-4	CASSARQGAREKLFF	TGTGCCAGTAGTGCGCGACAGGGGGCGCGAGAAAAACTGTTTTTT
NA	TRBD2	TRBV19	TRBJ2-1	CASSIQLARSSYNEQFF	TGTGCCAGTTCTATCCAACTAGCGAGGAGCTCCTACAATGAGCAGTTCTTC
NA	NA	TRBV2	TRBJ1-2	CASSDRSAYGYTF	TGTGCCAGCAGTGACAGGTCGGCTTATGGCTACACCTTC
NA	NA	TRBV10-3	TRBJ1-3	CAISAPGISENTIYF	TGTGCCATCAGTGCCCCAGGGATCTCGGAAAACACCATATATTTT
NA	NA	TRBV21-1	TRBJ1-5	CASSKARSGNGQPQHF	TGTGCCAGCAGCAAAGCGCGCTCGGGGAATGGACAGCCCCAGCATTTT
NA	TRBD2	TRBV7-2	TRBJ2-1	CASSGTSGRNNEQFF	TGTGCCAGCAGCGGTACTAGCGGGCGTAACAATGAGCAGTTCTTC
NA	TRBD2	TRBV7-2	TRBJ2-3	CASSLTPGGFTDTQYF	TGTGCCAGCAGCTTAACCCCGGGAGGGTTCACAGATACGCAGTATTTT
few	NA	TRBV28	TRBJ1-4	CASSPPGTSFATNEKLFF	TGTGCCAGCAGCCCGCCGGGAACCAGCTTTGCAACTAATGAAAAACTGTTTTTT
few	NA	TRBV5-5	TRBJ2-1	CASSLVPSTPGYNEQFF	TGTGCCAGCAGCTTGGTTCCTAGTACTCCTGGCTACAATGAGCAGTTCTTC
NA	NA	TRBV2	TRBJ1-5	CASSNISSRQPQHF	TGTGCCAGCAGCAATATCTCTTCCCGGCAGCCCCAGCATTTT
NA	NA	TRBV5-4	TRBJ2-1	CASSLATAEHNEQFF	TGTGCCAGCAGCTTGGCAACAGCGGAACACAATGAGCAGTTCTTC
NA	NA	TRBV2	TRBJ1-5	CASSQDSQPQHF	TGTGCCAGCAGTCAGGACAGTCAGCCCCAGCATTTT
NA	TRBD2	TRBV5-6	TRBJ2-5	CASSIGLAGETQYF	TGTGCCAGCAGCATAGGACTAGCGGGCGAGACCCAGTACTTC
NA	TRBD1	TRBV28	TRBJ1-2	CASSRQGRGYGYTF	TGTGCCAGCAGTCGACAGGGGCGTGGGTATGGCTACACCTTC
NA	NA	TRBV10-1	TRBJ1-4	CASSESRTTGKLFF	TGCGCCAGCAGTGAATCCAGGACAACGGGAAAACTGTTTTTT
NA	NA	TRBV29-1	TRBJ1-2	CSVGSYTF	TGCAGCGTCGGGAGCTACACCTTC
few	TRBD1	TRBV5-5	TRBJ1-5	CASSLGTGKNQPQHF	TGTGCCAGCAGCTTGGGGACAGGGAAGAATCAGCCCCAGCATTTT
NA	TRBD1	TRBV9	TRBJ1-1	CASSFRDRGDTEAFF	TGTGCCAGCAGCTTCAGGGACAGGGGGGACACTGAAGCTTTCTTT
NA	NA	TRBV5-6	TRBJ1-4	CASSSTTQGRRTNEKLFF	TGTGCCAGCAGCTCCACAACTCAGGGGCGGAGGACTAATGAAAAACTGTTTTTT
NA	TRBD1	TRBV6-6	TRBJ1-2	CASSPGRRQGSYVRGYTF	TGTGCCAGCAGTCCCGGACGGAGACAGGGTTCCTATGTTCGGGGCTACACCTTC
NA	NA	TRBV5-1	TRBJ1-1	CASSLQGQGLNTEAFF	TGCGCCAGCAGCTTGCAGGGGCAGGGCCTGAACACTGAAGCTTTCTTT
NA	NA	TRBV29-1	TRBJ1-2	CSVSGQGYGYTF	TGCAGCGTTAGTGGGCAGGGGTATGGCTACACCTTC
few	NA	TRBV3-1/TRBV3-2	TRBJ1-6	CASSAFSGSPLHF	TGTGCCAGCAGTGCCTTTTCAGGTTCACCCCTCCACTTT
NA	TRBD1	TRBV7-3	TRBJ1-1	CASSVQGDRTEAFF	TGTGCCAGCAGCGTACAGGGGGATCGCACTGAAGCTTTCTTT
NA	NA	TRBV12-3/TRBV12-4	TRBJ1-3	CASSYPGNTIYF	TGTGCCAGCAGCTACCCAGGAAACACCATATATTTT
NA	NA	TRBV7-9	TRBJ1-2	CASSLVAVSYGYTF	TGTGCCAGCAGCTTAGTAGCAGTCTCCTATGGCTACACCTTC
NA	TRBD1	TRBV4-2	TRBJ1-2	CASSLGTGLGGYTF	TGTGCCAGCAGCCTTGGGACAGGGTTAGGTGGCTACACCTTC
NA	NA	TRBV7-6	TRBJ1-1	CASSLGVNRDTEAFF	TGTGCCAGCAGCTTAGGTGTCAACAGGGACACTGAAGCTTTCTTT